One sample yielded the 6 T cell receptor beta chains listed below, sequenced in a study of blood T cells in healthy people across ages. It was with a sample-barcoded 5' primer and a J-beta primer mix that a second PCR of roughly 7 to 12 cycles was run. TCRdb itself ran the 5' RACE reads through MiXCR, one entry per CDR3 protein. The repertoire holds around 690,000 distinct CDR3 sequences, with roughly 58% as singletons. The sample taken for sequencing was blood. The receptors shown here come from a man aged 55 to 70 in good health.

The chain carries TRBV6-6 and TRBJ1-5; 9 bases map to TRBD1. After removal of 6 bases from V and 4 bases from J, the junction contained 4 bases not matched to a gene. This CDR3 is 14 amino acids long. From germline, CDR1 is MNHNY and CDR2 SVGAGI (reference sequence). The CDR3 is CASRGQGENQPQHF. CDR3 coding DNA: TGTGCCAGCAGGGGACAGGGCGAAAATCAGCCCCAGCATTTT.

This chain links TRBV20-1 with TRBJ2-7, with 7 bases that match TRBD2. This CDR3 contains 13 residues. V lost 5 bases to trimming and J lost 4 bases; unmatched junction nucleotides: 8. Germline CDR1 and CDR2: DFQATT and SNEGSKA (reference sequence). The CDR3 region has the DNA TGCAGTGCTGAGGAGGGGCGGGGGTACGAGCAGTACTTC. It specifies CSAEEGRGYEQYF.

In its sample, this clonotype was seen a few times. The J gene is TRBJ1-2, the V gene TRBV6-1; TRBD1 might be the D (5 bases). Trimming took off 0 bases at V and 6 bases at J, with 14 bases between the two ends. The V gene's germline CDR1 is MNHNS and CDR2 SASEGT. The CDR3 runs to 15 residues. Written as DNA, the CDR3 is TGTGCCAGCAGTGAAGCACCCCCCAGGGATAATGGCTACACCTTC. This encodes CASSEAPPRDNGYTF.

The CDR3: CSARPSGVILAKNIQYF. Here the CDR3 DNA reads TGCAGTGCTAGACCCAGCGGGGTGATCCTAGCCAAAAACATTCAGTACTTC. This rearrangement joins TRBV20-1 to TRBJ2-4, with 7 bases that match TRBD2. This CDR3 has 17 residues. Germline loops: CDR1 DFQATT, CDR2 SNEGSKA (reference sequence). The V gene end was trimmed by 2 bases and the J gene end by 0 bases; junction bases not matched to a gene: 10.

The chain has TRBV7-2 and TRBJ2-5, with TRBD2 matching 8 bases. Losses at the gene ends were 1 base for V and 5 bases for J; bases not matched to a gene: 6. This CDR3 spans 15 amino acids. Germline lookup yields CDR1 SGHTA and CDR2 FQGNSA. The CDR3 DNA reads as TGTGCCAGCAGCTTAGTCCCGTCGGGGGGGGAGACCCAGTACTTC. Translating it yields CASSLVPSGGETQYF.

V is TRBV10-3 and J is TRBJ1-5, with 8 nucleotides matching TRBD1. The CDR3 spans 13 residues. Trimming took 4 bases from V and 7 from J; bases not matched to a gene: 3. Germline V lookup: CDR1 ENHRY, CDR2 SYGVKD. Here the CDR3 reads CAISAGGRQPQHF. In DNA form, the CDR3 reads TGTGCCATCAGTGCAGGGGGCCGGCAGCCCCAGCATTTT.